A selection of T cell receptor beta chains follows, all from one sample in a study of T cell repertoires in cytomegalovirus infection. TCRdb passed the reads through MiXCR, listing each CDR3 protein once. Of more than 140,000 distinct CDR3 sequences in the sample, roughly 6% were seen once. Sequencing was performed on PBMCs. All receptors derive from a human donor in good health (CMV status not recorded). Some clones in this sample may be carry-over from other donors' samples. The CDR3 runs from the conserved cysteine through the conserved F or W. A D gene is named only where the DNA matches it firmly. For some rows the clone size is stated as once, few or many, or as a class when expanded; others skip it.

j_gene: TRBJ1-2
abundance: many
d_gene: NA
v_gene: TRBV5-5
len: 15
CDR3nt: TGTGCCAGCAGCTCCCGCCCGGACAGCCCCTATGGCTACACCTTC
CDR3aa: CASSSRPDSPYGYTF

j_gene: TRBJ1-2
abundance: many
d_gene: NA
v_gene: TRBV6-6
len: 12
CDR3nt: TGTGCCAGCAGGGGAGGGGAGGAAGGCTACACCTTC
CDR3aa: CASRGGEEGYTF

j_gene: TRBJ2-2
abundance: many
d_gene: NA
v_gene: TRBV6-2/TRBV6-3
len: 15
CDR3nt: TGTGCCAGCACTCAAAGCCTAGGGGGAACCGGGGAGCTGTTTTTT
CDR3aa: CASTQSLGGTGELFF

j_gene: TRBJ1-5
abundance: many
d_gene: NA
v_gene: TRBV20-1
len: 16
CDR3nt: TGCAGTGCTAGCCTTTCCAGGGGACATAGCAATCAGCCCCAGCATTTT
CDR3aa: CSASLSRGHSNQPQHF

j_gene: TRBJ2-1
abundance: NA
d_gene: TRBD2
v_gene: TRBV4-3
len: 16
CDR3nt: TGCGCCAGCAGCCAAGATATAACGGGGGGGCCTCATGAGCAGTTCTTC
CDR3aa: CASSQDITGGPHEQFF

j_gene: TRBJ1-1
abundance: many
d_gene: NA
v_gene: TRBV7-2
len: 14
CDR3nt: TGTGCCAGCAGCTTAGAACAGAGCACCACTGAAGCTTTCTTT
CDR3aa: CASSLEQSTTEAFF

j_gene: TRBJ1-4
abundance: many
d_gene: NA
v_gene: TRBV23-1
len: 18
CDR3nt: TGCGCCAGCAGTTACACCCCTCGACCGGGACAAGGGGCCGAAAAACTGTTTTTT
CDR3aa: CASSYTPRPGQGAEKLFF

j_gene: TRBJ2-5
abundance: many
d_gene: NA
v_gene: TRBV7-2
len: 16
CDR3nt: TGTGCCAGCAGCTTAACAGCTAGCGTTAAAAAAGAGACCCAGTACTTC
CDR3aa: CASSLTASVKKETQYF

j_gene: TRBJ1-2
abundance: NA
d_gene: TRBD1
v_gene: TRBV9
len: 15
CDR3nt: TGTGCCAGCAGCAAAGGACAGGCTCCTAACTATGGCTACACCTTC
CDR3aa: CASSKGQAPNYGYTF

j_gene: TRBJ2-5
abundance: few
d_gene: TRBD1
v_gene: TRBV29-1
len: 14
CDR3nt: TGCAGCGTTGAGGAAGACAGGGGGCAAGAGACCCAGTACTTC
CDR3aa: CSVEEDRGQETQYF

j_gene: TRBJ2-1
abundance: many
d_gene: TRBD2
v_gene: TRBV11-2
len: 12
CDR3nt: TGTGCCAGCAGCTTAGCCGGGACTAGTCTGTTCTTC
CDR3aa: CASSLAGTSLFF

j_gene: TRBJ1-5
abundance: many
d_gene: NA
v_gene: TRBV19
len: 17
CDR3nt: TGTGCCAGTAGTATAGCTTCAGGCAGGGACAGCAATCAGCCCCAGCATTTT
CDR3aa: CASSIASGRDSNQPQHF

j_gene: TRBJ1-4
abundance: many
d_gene: TRBD1
v_gene: TRBV4-3
len: 15
CDR3nt: TGCGCCAGCAGCCAAGAGGACAGGCGAGGTGAAAAACTGTTTTTT
CDR3aa: CASSQEDRRGEKLFF

j_gene: TRBJ2-6
abundance: NA
d_gene: NA
v_gene: TRBV6-5
len: 14
CDR3nt: TGTGCCAGCAGCCACAGGGTTGGGGCCAACGTCCTGACTTTC
CDR3aa: CASSHRVGANVLTF

j_gene: TRBJ2-1
abundance: many
d_gene: NA
v_gene: TRBV28
len: 14
CDR3nt: TGTGCCAGCAGTCTGTTGGAGGCCTACAATGAGCAGTTCTTC
CDR3aa: CASSLLEAYNEQFF

j_gene: TRBJ1-1
abundance: many
d_gene: TRBD1
v_gene: TRBV5-1
len: 16
CDR3nt: TGCGCCAGCAGCTTGGGGACAGGGGGCAAGAACACTGAAGCTTTCTTT
CDR3aa: CASSLGTGGKNTEAFF

j_gene: TRBJ1-2
abundance: NA
d_gene: NA
v_gene: TRBV9
len: 14
CDR3nt: TGTGCCAGCAGCGTAGGAGAGAGCGGCTATGGCTACACCTTC
CDR3aa: CASSVGESGYGYTF

j_gene: TRBJ1-2
abundance: NA
d_gene: NA
v_gene: TRBV29-1
len: 12
CDR3nt: TGCAGCGTTCGCCCTAATGAATATGGCTACACCTTC
CDR3aa: CSVRPNEYGYTF

j_gene: TRBJ2-7
abundance: many
d_gene: NA
v_gene: TRBV7-8
len: 15
CDR3nt: TGTGCCAGCAGCGCTCGGAGGGACACCTCCTACGAGCAGTACTTC
CDR3aa: CASSARRDTSYEQYF

j_gene: TRBJ1-2
abundance: many
d_gene: NA
v_gene: TRBV9
len: 14
CDR3nt: TGTGCCAGCAGCGTAGGTACAGGGAACTATGGCTACACCTTC
CDR3aa: CASSVGTGNYGYTF

j_gene: TRBJ2-3
abundance: NA
d_gene: TRBD2
v_gene: TRBV6-2/TRBV6-3
len: 17
CDR3nt: TGTGCCAGCAGCCCCTGGCGCGGGGCGGGGGGCGCAGATACGCAGTATTTT
CDR3aa: CASSPWRGAGGADTQYF

j_gene: TRBJ2-7
abundance: many
d_gene: NA
v_gene: TRBV28
len: 14
CDR3nt: TGTGCCAGTACAAGCCCGCCAGCCTACTACGAGCAGTACTTC
CDR3aa: CASTSPPAYYEQYF

j_gene: TRBJ2-5
abundance: few
d_gene: TRBD2
v_gene: TRBV7-8
len: 18
CDR3nt: TGTGCCAGCAGCTTAGCTCCAGCGGGGGGGGGGATTCAAGAGACCCAGTACTTC
CDR3aa: CASSLAPAGGGIQETQYF

j_gene: TRBJ1-3
abundance: many
d_gene: NA
v_gene: TRBV7-2
len: 18
CDR3nt: TGTGCCAGCAGCTTATCCCAACTGACAGGTACCTCTGGAAACACCATATATTTT
CDR3aa: CASSLSQLTGTSGNTIYF

j_gene: TRBJ2-7
abundance: many
d_gene: NA
v_gene: TRBV7-8
len: 17
CDR3nt: TGTGCCAGCAGCGCCCGGGGGGCAGGGGGCGCTTATTCCGAGCAGTACTTC
CDR3aa: CASSARGAGGAYSEQYF

j_gene: TRBJ1-2
abundance: many
d_gene: NA
v_gene: TRBV28
len: 15
CDR3nt: TGTGCCAGCAGTTTAAGGCTTCGGCAGGGCTATGGCTACACCTTC
CDR3aa: CASSLRLRQGYGYTF

j_gene: TRBJ2-7
abundance: few
d_gene: NA
v_gene: TRBV29-1
len: 11
CDR3nt: TGCAGCGGACAAAGCTCCTACGAGCAGTACTTC
CDR3aa: CSGQSSYEQYF

j_gene: TRBJ2-3
abundance: few
d_gene: TRBD2
v_gene: TRBV6-8
len: 16
CDR3nt: TGTGCCAGCAGTATCCGGGGGGGGGTGGTCACAGATACGCAGTATTTT
CDR3aa: CASSIRGGVVTDTQYF

j_gene: TRBJ1-2
abundance: NA
d_gene: NA
v_gene: TRBV20-1
len: 14
CDR3nt: TGCAGTGCTACAAGGACCGAAGGCAACTATGGCTACACCTTC
CDR3aa: CSATRTEGNYGYTF

j_gene: TRBJ1-5
abundance: many
d_gene: TRBD1
v_gene: TRBV7-8
len: 15
CDR3nt: TGTGCCAGCAGCTCAGCTACAGGGGTAGGTCAGCCCCAGCATTTT
CDR3aa: CASSSATGVGQPQHF

j_gene: TRBJ1-5
abundance: many
d_gene: NA
v_gene: TRBV19
len: 13
CDR3nt: TGTGCCAGTAGTATAGGACGGAATCAGCCCCAGCATTTT
CDR3aa: CASSIGRNQPQHF

j_gene: TRBJ1-5
abundance: NA
d_gene: NA
v_gene: TRBV6-6
len: 13
CDR3nt: TGTGCCAGCACCAAGGGGGGAAATCAGCCCCAGCATTTT
CDR3aa: CASTKGGNQPQHF

j_gene: TRBJ2-1
abundance: many
d_gene: TRBD2
v_gene: TRBV6-6
len: 17
CDR3nt: TGTGCCAGCAGTTACTCGAGGACTAGCGGGGATAACAATGAGCAGTTCTTC
CDR3aa: CASSYSRTSGDNNEQFF